This entry lists 15 T cell receptor beta chains sequenced from one sample in a study of T cell responses to AZD1222 COVID-19 vaccine. Profiling relied on immunoSEQ multiplex PCR, and the TCRdb table lists in-frame clones only, not all of them. The repertoire holds 200,000 to 300,000 clones, with more than 80% as singletons. Source: peripheral blood, taken on day 0 of AZD1222 vaccination. The receptors were gathered from an adult in good health.

CDR3 sequence (DNA): TGTGCCAGCAGCTTAGGTCAAGCAGGGTCACCCCTCCACTTT. Translation gives CASSLGQAGSPLHF. The rearrangement joins TRBV7-8 to TRBJ1-6; the D gene is possibly TRBD1 (5 bases). This CDR3 has 14 amino acids. CDR1 is SGHVS, CDR2 FQNEAQ, per germline. V lost 1 base and J lost 10, with 11 bases in between.

CDR3 nucleotide sequence: TGCGCCAGCAGTTTTTCTAACAGGGACTATAATTCACCCCTCCACTTT. Protein product: CASSFSNRDYNSPLHF. The chain links TRBV5-1 to TRBJ1-6; TRBD1 might be the D (6 bases). The CDR3 sequence is 16 residues long. V lost 5 bases to trimming and J lost 3 bases, with 15 bases between them. Germline V gene sequence: CDR1 SGHRS, CDR2 YFSETQ.

The CDR3 is CASSETGARDQPQHF. The DNA of the CDR3 is TGTGCCAGCAGCGAAACAGGGGCGAGGGATCAGCCCCAGCATTTT. The chain links TRBV21-1 to TRBJ1-5; the table's D call of TRBD1 was not tested on the DNA. TRBV21-1 is an annotated pseudogene. This CDR3 spans 15 amino acids.

The rearrangement links TRBV20-1 to TRBJ1-4; a possible D gene is TRBD1 (5 bases). Trimming cost V 1 base and J 8 bases, with 5 bases left between them. There are 11 residues in the CDR3. Germline V lookup: CDR1 DFQATT, CDR2 SNEGSKA (reference sequence). The CDR3 DNA is TGCAGTGCTAGAGGACAGGAAAAACTGTTTTTT. Translation gives CSARGQEKLFF.

The table lists this clone with a count of one. J is TRBJ1-3 and V is TRBV4-1, with D possibly being TRBD1 (5 bases). V lost 1 base and J 0 bases, leaving 13 bases between the germline ends. This CDR3 contains 17 residues. The germline gives CDR1 MGHRA, CDR2 YSYEKL. In DNA form, the CDR3 reads TGCGCCAGCAGCCAAGTGGGCAGGACAAGCTCTGGAAACACCATATATTTT. It is translated as CASSQVGRTSSGNTIYF.

V usage is TRBV7-2 and J usage is TRBJ2-4, with D hard to call. The V end was cut by 1 base, the J end by 3 bases, with 16 bases between. CDR1 is SGHTA and CDR2 is FQGNSA in the germline V gene. This CDR3 is 17 amino acids long. CDR3 bases: TGTGCCAGCAGCTTAGTCCCCCTCGCCGGGCGCAAAAACATTCAGTACTTC. This codes for CASSLVPLAGRKNIQYF.

This clone was seen only once. The chain has TRBV7-8 and TRBJ1-3; D is undetermined. Per the germline V gene, CDR1 is SGHVS and CDR2 is FQNEAQ. The V and J ends lost 6 bases and 3 bases respectively, with 15 bases between them. The CDR3 runs 15 residues. The chain's CDR3 is CASSPTGILGNTIYF. DNA of the CDR3: TGTGCCAGCAGTCCGACTGGGATCCTTGGAAACACCATATATTTT.

The V gene is TRBV10-3, the J gene TRBJ2-3; the match to TRBD1 covers 9 bases. This CDR3 has 15 residues. The germline V gene encodes CDR1 ENHRY and CDR2 SYGVKD. V lost 6 bases and J lost 5; bases outside the gene matches: 9. CDR3 sequence (DNA): TGTGCCATCAGCCCTGAGGGACAGGGAGGAGATACGCAGTATTTT. Its translation is CAISPEGQGGDTQYF.

The rearrangement uses TRBV5-6 and TRBJ1-2, with 9 bases lining up with TRBD1. In germline, CDR1 is SGHDT, CDR2 YYEEEE. The CDR3 extends over 15 amino acids. The ends lost 2 bases at V and 3 bases at J; junction bases unmatched: 5. The CDR3 coding sequence is TGTGCCAGCAGCTTATCGGGACAGGGAGACTATGGCTACACCTTC. It codes for CASSLSGQGDYGYTF.

This chain uses TRBV3-1 (or the pseudogene TRBV3-2) with TRBJ2-2; a weak D match, TRBD2 (5 bases). The CDR3 is made up of 17 amino acids. The ends were cut back, 0 bases at V and 2 bases at J, with 13 bases in the middle. The germline gives CDR1 LGHDT, CDR2 YNNKEL (reference sequence). The CDR3 DNA is TGTGCCAGCAGCCAAGAAAGAGAAGCGGACAACACCGGGGAGCTGTTTTTT. It translates to CASSQEREADNTGELFF.

The V gene is TRBV28, the J gene TRBJ2-2, with TRBD2 matching over 8 bases. J gave up 4 bases and V 6 bases, and 7 bases lay outside the gene matches. Germline V lookup: CDR1 MDHEN, CDR2 SYDVKM. The CDR3 is made up of 15 amino acids. In DNA, the CDR3 is TGTGCCAGCAGGGGAGCGGGAGTTCTCACCGGGGAGCTGTTTTTT. Encoded protein: CASRGAGVLTGELFF. Variable domain in full (rest from reference TRBV28 and TRBJ2-2): DVKVTQSSRYLVKRTGEKVFLECVQDMDHENMFWYRQDPGLGLRLIYFSYDVKMKEKGDIPEGYSVSREKKERFSLILESASTNQTSMYLCASRGAGVLTGELFFGEGSRLTVL.

This chain uses TRBV7-9 with TRBJ2-7, with D perhaps matching TRBD1 (6 bases). This CDR3 comprises 13 residues. CDR1 SEHNR and CDR2 FQNEAQ come from the germline V gene (reference sequence). Trimming took off 3 bases at V and 3 bases at J, with 9 bases between the two ends. The CDR3 DNA is TGTGCCAGCAGCTTTAACAGGGACTACGAGCAGTACTTC. It translates to CASSFNRDYEQYF.

In regard to this clone: At the DNA level, this CDR3 is encoded by other sequences in the same sample as well. The chain recombines TRBV20-1 with TRBJ1-2, with D perhaps TRBD1 (5 bases). The CDR3 length is 11 residues. Germline V lookup: CDR1 DFQATT, CDR2 SNEGSKA (reference sequence). Trimming pared 5 bases from V and 2 bases from J, leaving 6 bases between. Here the CDR3 reads CSARQNYGYTF. CDR3 nucleotide sequence: TGCAGTGCTCGACAGAACTATGGCTACACCTTC.

The chain recombines TRBV20-1 with TRBJ2-1; possibly TRBD1 for D (5 bases). Germline CDR1 DFQATT, CDR2 SNEGSKA (reference sequence). V lost 3 bases to trimming and J lost 5 bases, with 5 bases between them. The CDR3 sequence is 11 residues long. CDR3 DNA: TGCAGTGCTAGGGGGCACAATGAGCAGTTCTTC. Its protein is CSARGHNEQFF.

The gene calls are TRBV7-9 and TRBJ2-7; possible D gene TRBD2, 7 bases. Germline V gives CDR1 SEHNR, CDR2 FQNEAQ (reference sequence). With 8 bases removed from V and 5 bases from J, the gap between germline ends came to 13 bases. CDR3 length: 12 residues. The CDR3 DNA sequence: TGTGCCAGCCAAGGGGGAGGGAACGAGCAGTACTTC. This sequence encodes CASQGGGNEQYF.